The 10 T cell receptor beta chains in this list originate from one sample, sequenced in a study of cytomegalovirus exposure and HLA in healthy donors. The PCR ran on 60 Vbeta and 13 Jbeta primers. The protocol was immunoSEQ multiplex PCR, while the TCRdb copy is restricted to in-frame clones and leaves out a portion. The table records 100,000 to 150,000 clones, 70% to 85% of them present only once. The sequencing sample was made of PBMCs. These receptors were taken from a man aged 50-59 years in good health and CMV-seronegative.

The rearrangement uses TRBV5-4 and TRBJ1-2; 8 nucleotides align to TRBD1. CDR1 is SGHNT and CDR2 is YYREEE in the germline V gene (reference sequence). This CDR3 contains 13 residues. V dropped 0 bases and J dropped 8; count of bases not matched to a gene: 3. Here the CDR3 DNA reads TGTGCCAGCAGCTTGGCAGGGGGCGGGGGCTACACCTTC. Its translation is CASSLAGGGGYTF.

The V gene is TRBV6-5, the J gene TRBJ2-2, with unresolved D. Germline V gene lookup returns CDR1 MNHEY and CDR2 SVGAGI. This CDR3 region has 12 residues. With 8 bases removed from V and 3 bases from J, the gap between germline ends came to 7 bases. The DNA for the CDR3 is TGTGCCAGCCGTCCCGACACCGGGGAGCTGTTTTTT. It translates to CASRPDTGELFF.

This CDR3 reads CASGDGTGATDTQYF. In DNA, the CDR3 is TGTGCTAGTGGTGACGGGACAGGGGCCACAGATACGCAGTATTTT. The chain uses TRBV12-5 and TRBJ2-3, with 10 bases that match TRBD1. Germline assignment: CDR1 LGHNT and CDR2 FRNRAP. This CDR3 region has 15 residues. Germline trimming cut 5 bases from V and 2 bases from J; bases unmatched to any gene: 4.

The gene calls are TRBV2 and TRBJ2-3; 12 nucleotides match TRBD2. Germline-derived CDR1 and CDR2 are SNHLY and FYNNEI. The trim removed 7 bases at V and 0 bases at J, leaving 11 bases unmatched. The CDR3 has 18 residues. The CDR3 is CASTHLASGGVSTDTQYF. In DNA form, the CDR3 reads TGTGCCAGCACTCACCTCGCTAGCGGGGGGGTCAGCACAGATACGCAGTATTTT.

The chain is built from TRBV5-6 and TRBJ2-2, with 8 bases identical to TRBD2. The germline V gene encodes CDR1 SGHDT and CDR2 YYEEEE. V shed 1 base and J 2 bases; nucleotides not matched to a gene: 7. The CDR3 is 17 residues long. CDR3: CASSLFQRGINTGELFF. For the CDR3, the DNA is TGTGCCAGCAGCTTGTTTCAGCGGGGGATTAACACCGGGGAGCTGTTTTTT.

V is TRBV29-1 and J is TRBJ2-5; 9 bases are a match to TRBD2. Germline assignment: CDR1 SQVTM and CDR2 ANQGSEA. J lost 9 bases, V lost 6 bases, and 17 bases had no gene match. The CDR3 covers 15 residues. The DNA for the CDR3 is TGCAGCGTCACCCCGGGGCTAGCGGGAAAAGCGCCCCAGTACTTC. Encoded protein: CSVTPGLAGKAPQYF.

This chain links TRBV7-9 with TRBJ1-2; TRBD1 matches 9 bases. The V and J ends lost 3 bases and 7 bases, in that order; junction bases with no gene match: 6. The germline V gene encodes CDR1 SEHNR and CDR2 FQNEAQ (reference sequence). CDR3 length equals 14 residues. The CDR3 DNA reads as TGTGCCAGCAGCTTGGGACAGGGACGGCGTGGCTACACCTTC. Protein product: CASSLGQGRRGYTF. Full variable domain (rest looked up from reference TRBV7-9 and TRBJ1-2): DTGVSQNPRHKITKRGQNVTFRCDPISEHNRLYWYRQTLGQGPEFLTYFQNEAQLEKSRLLSDRFSAERPKGSFSTLEIQRTEQGDSAMYLCASSLGQGRRGYTFGSGTRLTVV.

The gene calls are TRBV5-6 and TRBJ2-7; 14 bases map to TRBD2. After removal of 0 bases from V and 0 bases from J, the junction contained 2 bases not matched to a gene. Germline assignment: CDR1 SGHDT and CDR2 YYEEEE. The CDR3 consists of 17 residues. The CDR3 sequence is CASSLGTSGGSSYEQYF. In DNA form, the CDR3 reads TGTGCCAGCAGCTTGGGGACTAGCGGGGGGAGCTCCTACGAGCAGTACTTC.

This clone has only one observation. CDR3 in amino acids: CSVSSGGSYEQYF. CDR3 DNA: TGCAGCGTTTCTAGCGGGGGGAGCTACGAGCAGTACTTC. The chain combines TRBV29-1 with TRBJ2-7, with TRBD2 matching over 11 bases. The germline gives CDR1 SQVTM, CDR2 ANQGSEA. J was trimmed by 3 bases and V by 5 bases; bases with no gene match: 3. This CDR3 region has 13 residues.

The genes are TRBV5-1 and TRBJ2-5, with 13 bases matching TRBD2. The V gene's germline CDR1 is SGHRS and CDR2 YFSETQ. The junction had 9 bases not matched to a gene; V was cut back by 0 bases and J by 4 bases. The CDR3 covers 18 residues. The CDR3 loop reads CASSLGGLAGNTGETQYF. In DNA form, the CDR3 reads TGCGCCAGCAGCTTGGGGGGACTAGCGGGGAATACGGGAGAGACCCAGTACTTC.